The subject of this entry is one T cell receptor (beta chain). As yet, its antigen is unknown. V dropped 3 bases and J dropped 6; count of bases not matched to a gene: 4. Germline lookup yields CDR1 LGHNA and CDR2 YSLEER. The CDR3 loop spans 13 amino acids. TCRbeta library preparation incorporated unique molecular identifiers. TCRdb reanalysed the PCR reads using MiXCR and keeps one entry per CDR3 protein. Among approximately 500,000 distinct CDR3 sequences listed, 10% to 13% were seen once. The sample comes from a study of T-cell reconstitution after alpha-beta-depleted transplantation in children. Notes on the study in general: After one year, T-cell counts and TCRbeta diversity mostly came from new T cells. After transplant, high TCRbeta diversity at day 60 in some patients arose from surviving recipient T cells and thymic progenitors. Reportedly, roughly two months post-transplant, alpha-beta T cells arose from several hundred expanded graft clones.

Here the sequenced sample was PBMCs, taken before TCRalphabeta/CD19-depleted stem cell transplant. The chain links TRBV4-3 to TRBJ2-7, with 8 bases lining up with TRBD1. This sequence was found in a child under 10 years old with inherited bone marrow failure, due to receive a stem cell transplant. CDR3 nucleotides: TGCGCCAGCAGCCACAGGACAGGGTTCGAGCAGTACTTC. Its protein is CASSHRTGFEQYF.